This entry describes one T cell receptor beta chain. This specimen comes from a study of T-cell memory formation after mild COVID-19. Using constant-segment primers, 5'RACE produced TCR alpha and TCR beta cDNA libraries carrying sample barcodes and UMIs. One entry per CDR3 protein, called by TCRdb with MiXCR from the 5' RACE reads. The sample yields fewer than 700,000 distinct CDR3 sequences, approximately 21% seen once. CDR3 length: 16 residues. V was pared by 7 bases and J by 0 bases, with 12 bases of the junction left unmatched. Sequencing input: PBMCs or a T cell subset sorted from them (not recorded which). This sequence was found in an adult woman who had mild COVID-19 (a few samples of this study predate the infection). Cell type and time point are not known. The J gene is TRBJ2-7, the V gene TRBV12-3 or TRBV12-4, with 7 bases lining up with TRBD1. The CDR3 here is CASTPMGTVDSYEQYF. The CDR3 DNA is TGTGCCAGCACTCCCATGGGGACAGTCGACTCCTACGAGCAGTACTTC.